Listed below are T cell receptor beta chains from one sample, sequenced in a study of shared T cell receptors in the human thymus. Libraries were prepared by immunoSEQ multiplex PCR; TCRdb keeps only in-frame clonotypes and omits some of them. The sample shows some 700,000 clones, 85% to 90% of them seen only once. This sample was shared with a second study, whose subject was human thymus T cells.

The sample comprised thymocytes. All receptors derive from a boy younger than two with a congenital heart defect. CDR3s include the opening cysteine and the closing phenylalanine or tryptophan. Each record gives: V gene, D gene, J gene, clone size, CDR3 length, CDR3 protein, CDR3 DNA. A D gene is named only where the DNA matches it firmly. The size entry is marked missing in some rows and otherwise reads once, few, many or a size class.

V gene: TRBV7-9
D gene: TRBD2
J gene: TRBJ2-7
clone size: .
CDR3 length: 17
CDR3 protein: CASSTPKGAGGAYEQYF
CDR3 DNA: TGTGCCAGCAGCACCCCCAAAGGAGCGGGAGGGGCCTACGAGCAGTACTTC

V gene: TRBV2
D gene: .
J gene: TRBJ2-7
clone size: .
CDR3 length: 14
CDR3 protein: CASSDPVSPGEQYF
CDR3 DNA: TGTGCCAGCAGTGATCCCGTTAGCCCGGGGGAGCAGTACTTC

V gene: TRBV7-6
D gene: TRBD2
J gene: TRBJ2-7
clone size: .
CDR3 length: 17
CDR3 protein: CASSYPLAGVVDYEQYF
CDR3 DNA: TGTGCCAGCAGTTATCCCCTAGCGGGAGTGGTGGACTACGAGCAGTACTTC

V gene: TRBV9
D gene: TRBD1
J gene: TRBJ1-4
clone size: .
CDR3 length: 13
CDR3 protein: CASSLRQGEKLFF
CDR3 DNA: TGTGCCAGCAGCTTAAGACAGGGCGAAAAACTGTTTTTT

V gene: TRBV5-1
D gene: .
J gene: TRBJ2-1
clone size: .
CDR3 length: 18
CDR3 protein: CASSLDPPGYESYNEQFF
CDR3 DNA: TGCGCCAGCAGTTTGGACCCCCCGGGGTATGAGTCCTACAATGAGCAGTTCTTC

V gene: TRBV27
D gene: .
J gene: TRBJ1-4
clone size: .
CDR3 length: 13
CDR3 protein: CASRESGFEKLFF
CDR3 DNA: TGTGCCAGCAGAGAGTCGGGGTTTGAAAAACTGTTTTTT

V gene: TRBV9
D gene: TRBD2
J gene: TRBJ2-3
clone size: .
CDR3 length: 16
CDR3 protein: CASSASGGPSTDTQYF
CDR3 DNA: TGTGCCAGCAGCGCCAGCGGGGGCCCTAGCACAGATACGCAGTATTTT

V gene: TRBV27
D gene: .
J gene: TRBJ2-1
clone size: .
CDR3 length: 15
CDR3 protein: CASSAAGASYNEQFF
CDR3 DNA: TGTGCCAGCAGTGCCGCTGGAGCCTCCTACAATGAGCAGTTCTTC

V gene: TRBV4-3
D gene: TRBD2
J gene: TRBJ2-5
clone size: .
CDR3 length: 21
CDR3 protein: CASSQGGLGTSGNRGRETQYF
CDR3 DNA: TGCGCCAGCAGCCAAGGGGGCCTGGGGACTAGCGGGAATCGAGGGCGGGAGACCCAGTACTTC

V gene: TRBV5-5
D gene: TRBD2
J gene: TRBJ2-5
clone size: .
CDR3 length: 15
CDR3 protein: CATGLGGSRAETQYF
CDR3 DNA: TGTGCCACCGGTCTCGGCGGGAGCCGAGCGGAGACCCAGTACTTC

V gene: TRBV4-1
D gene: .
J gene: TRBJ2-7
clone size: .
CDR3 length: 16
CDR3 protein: CASSQEGTGPNYEQYF
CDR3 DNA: TGCGCCAGCAGCCAAGAAGGAACAGGGCCTAACTACGAGCAGTACTTC

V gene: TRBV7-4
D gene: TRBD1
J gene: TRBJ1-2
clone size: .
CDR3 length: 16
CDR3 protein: CASRLTGTGGFDGYTF
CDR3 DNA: TGTGCCAGCAGATTAACCGGGACAGGGGGTTTCGATGGCTACACCTTC

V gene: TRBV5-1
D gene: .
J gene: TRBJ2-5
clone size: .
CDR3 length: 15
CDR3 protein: CASSSQDNRGETQYF
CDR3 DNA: TGCGCCAGCAGCTCCCAAGATAACAGAGGGGAGACCCAGTACTTC

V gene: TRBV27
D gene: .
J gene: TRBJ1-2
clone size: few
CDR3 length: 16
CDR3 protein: CASSSRTPPSGDGYTF
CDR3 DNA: TGTGCCAGCAGTTCCCGGACCCCTCCCTCGGGGGATGGCTACACCTTC

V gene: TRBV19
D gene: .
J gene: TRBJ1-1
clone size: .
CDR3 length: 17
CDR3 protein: CASSSTEGRILNTEAFF
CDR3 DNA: TGTGCCAGTAGTTCCACCGAAGGGAGAATTTTGAACACTGAAGCTTTCTTT

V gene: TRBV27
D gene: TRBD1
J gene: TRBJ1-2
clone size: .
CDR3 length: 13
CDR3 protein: CASSSTGNYGYTF
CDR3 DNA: TGTGCCAGCAGTTCGACAGGGAACTATGGCTACACCTTC

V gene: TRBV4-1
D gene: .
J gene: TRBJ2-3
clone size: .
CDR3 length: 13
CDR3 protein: CASSLGRGDTQYF
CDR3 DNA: TGCGCCAGCAGCCTCGGAAGGGGAGATACGCAGTATTTT

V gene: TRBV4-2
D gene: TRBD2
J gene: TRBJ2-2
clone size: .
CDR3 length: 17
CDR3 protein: CASSQGSSGSLTGELFF
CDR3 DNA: TGTGCCAGCAGCCAAGGGTCTAGCGGGTCGCTCACCGGGGAGCTGTTTTTT

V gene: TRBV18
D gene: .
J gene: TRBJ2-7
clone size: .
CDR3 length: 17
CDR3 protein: CASSHHLKTGLSYEQYF
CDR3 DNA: TGTGCCAGCTCCCACCACCTCAAAACAGGGCTCTCCTACGAGCAGTACTTC

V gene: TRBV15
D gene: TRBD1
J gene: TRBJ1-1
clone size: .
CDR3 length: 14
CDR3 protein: CATSSHTGDTEAFF
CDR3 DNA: TGTGCCACCAGCAGTCATACAGGGGACACTGAAGCTTTCTTT

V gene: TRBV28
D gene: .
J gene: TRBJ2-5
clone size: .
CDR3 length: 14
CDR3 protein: CASSLRGLRETQYF
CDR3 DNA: TGTGCCAGCAGTTTAAGGGGCCTCCGGGAGACCCAGTACTTC

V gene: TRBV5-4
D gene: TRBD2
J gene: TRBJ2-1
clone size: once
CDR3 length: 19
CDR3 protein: CASSSSRGAGGPGYNEQFF
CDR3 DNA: TGTGCCAGCAGCTCCTCCCGGGGGGCGGGAGGGCCCGGATACAATGAGCAGTTCTTC

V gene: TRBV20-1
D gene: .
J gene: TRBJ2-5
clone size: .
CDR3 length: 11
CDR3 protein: CSAVAGETQYF
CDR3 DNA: TGCAGTGCGGTAGCCGGGGAGACCCAGTACTTC

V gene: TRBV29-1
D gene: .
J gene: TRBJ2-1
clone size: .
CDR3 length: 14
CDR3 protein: CSVAWSSSYNEQFF
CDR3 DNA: TGCAGCGTTGCGTGGAGTAGTAGCTACAATGAGCAGTTCTTC

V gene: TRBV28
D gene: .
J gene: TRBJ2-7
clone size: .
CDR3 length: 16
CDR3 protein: CASSFHPRTSSYEQYF
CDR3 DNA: TGTGCCAGCAGTTTTCACCCCCGCACGAGCTCCTACGAGCAGTACTTC

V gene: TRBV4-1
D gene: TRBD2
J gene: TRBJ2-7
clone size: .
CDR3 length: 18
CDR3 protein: CASSQDSLAGENFSEQYF
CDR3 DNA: TGCGCCAGCAGCCAAGATAGCCTAGCGGGAGAAAATTTTTCCGAGCAGTACTTC

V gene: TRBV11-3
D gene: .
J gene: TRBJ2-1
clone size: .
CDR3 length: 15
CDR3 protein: CASSFGTSVYNEQFF
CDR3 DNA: TGTGCCAGCAGCTTTGGGACTTCGGTCTACAATGAGCAGTTCTTC

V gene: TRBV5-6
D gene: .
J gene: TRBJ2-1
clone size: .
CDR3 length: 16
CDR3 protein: CASSTLDRIDCNEQFF
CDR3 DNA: TGTGCCAGCAGCACCCTAGATAGGATTGATTGCAATGAGCAGTTCTTC

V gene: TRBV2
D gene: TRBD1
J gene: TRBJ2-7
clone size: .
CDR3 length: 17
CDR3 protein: CASSEGRNRGRAYEQYF
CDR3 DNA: TGTGCCAGCAGTGAAGGGAGGAACAGGGGTAGGGCATACGAGCAGTACTTC

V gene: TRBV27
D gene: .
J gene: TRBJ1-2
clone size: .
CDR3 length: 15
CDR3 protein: CASSLRPQTGYGYTF
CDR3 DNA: TGTGCCAGCAGCCTAAGACCGCAGACAGGCTATGGCTACACCTTC

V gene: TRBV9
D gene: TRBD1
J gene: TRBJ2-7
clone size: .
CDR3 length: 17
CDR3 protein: CASSVSTETGALVEQYF
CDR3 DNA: TGTGCCAGCAGCGTATCAACGGAAACAGGGGCACTAGTTGAGCAGTACTTC

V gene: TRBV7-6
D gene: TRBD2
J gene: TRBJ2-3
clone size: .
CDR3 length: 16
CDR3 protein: CASSPTGREGRDTQYF
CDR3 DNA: TGTGCCAGCAGCCCGACAGGGCGGGAGGGCCGCGATACGCAGTATTTT

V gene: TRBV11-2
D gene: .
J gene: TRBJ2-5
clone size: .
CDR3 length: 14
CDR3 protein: CASSLARLGETQYF
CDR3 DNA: TGTGCCAGCAGCTTAGCTAGACTTGGGGAGACCCAGTACTTC

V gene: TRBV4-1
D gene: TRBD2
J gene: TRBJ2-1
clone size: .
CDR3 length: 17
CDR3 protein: CASSQETSGRVYNEQFF
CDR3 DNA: TGCGCCAGCAGCCAAGAAACTAGCGGGAGGGTATACAATGAGCAGTTCTTC

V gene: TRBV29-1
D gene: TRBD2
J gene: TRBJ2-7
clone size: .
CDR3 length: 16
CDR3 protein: CSVGREGPSWPYEQYF
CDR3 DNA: TGCAGCGTTGGCAGGGAGGGGCCATCTTGGCCCTACGAGCAGTACTTC